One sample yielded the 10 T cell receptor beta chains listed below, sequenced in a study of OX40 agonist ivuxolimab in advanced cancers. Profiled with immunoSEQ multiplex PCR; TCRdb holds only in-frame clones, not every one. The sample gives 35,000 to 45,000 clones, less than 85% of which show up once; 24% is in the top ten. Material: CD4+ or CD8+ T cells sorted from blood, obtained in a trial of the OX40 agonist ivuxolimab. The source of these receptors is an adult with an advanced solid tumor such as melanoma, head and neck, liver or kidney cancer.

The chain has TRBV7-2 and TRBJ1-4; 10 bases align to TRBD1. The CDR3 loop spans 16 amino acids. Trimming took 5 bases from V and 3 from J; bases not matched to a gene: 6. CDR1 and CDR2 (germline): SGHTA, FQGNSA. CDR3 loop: CASSPGTGVANEKLFF. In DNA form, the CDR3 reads TGTGCCAGCAGCCCCGGGACAGGGGTGGCTAATGAAAAACTGTTTTTT.

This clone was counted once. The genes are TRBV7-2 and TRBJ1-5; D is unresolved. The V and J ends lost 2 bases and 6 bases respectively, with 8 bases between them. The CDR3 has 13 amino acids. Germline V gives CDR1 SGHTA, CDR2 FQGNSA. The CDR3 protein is CASSLLAGQPQHF. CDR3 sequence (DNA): TGTGCCAGCAGCTTATTGGCGGGTCAGCCCCAGCATTTT.

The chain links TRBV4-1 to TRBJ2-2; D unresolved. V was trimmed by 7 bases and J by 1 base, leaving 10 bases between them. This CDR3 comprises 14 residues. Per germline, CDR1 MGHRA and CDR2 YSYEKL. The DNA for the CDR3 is TGCGCCAGCACCTCGGACGGGAACACCGGGGAGCTGTTTTTT. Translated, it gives CASTSDGNTGELFF.

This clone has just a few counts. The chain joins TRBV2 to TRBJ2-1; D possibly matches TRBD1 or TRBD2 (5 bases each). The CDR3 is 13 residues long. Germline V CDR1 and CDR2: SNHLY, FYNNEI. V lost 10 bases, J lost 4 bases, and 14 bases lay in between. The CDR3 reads CATCRDHYNEQFF. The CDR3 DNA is TGTGCCACTTGTAGGGACCATTACAATGAGCAGTTCTTC.

The DNA for the CDR3 is TGTGCCAGCAGCTCAGACACACCGTCGTCCCAAGAGACCCAGTACTTC. This translates into CASSSDTPSSQETQYF. The chain combines TRBV11-1 with TRBJ2-5; D gene unclear. Germline V CDR1 and CDR2: SGHAT, FQDESV (reference sequence). CDR3 length: 16 amino acids. Trimming left V 4 bases short and J 1 base short, with 16 bases between.

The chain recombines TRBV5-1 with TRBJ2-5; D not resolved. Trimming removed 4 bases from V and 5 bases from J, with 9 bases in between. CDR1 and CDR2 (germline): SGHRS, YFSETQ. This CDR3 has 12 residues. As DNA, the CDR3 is TGCGCCAGCAGCGCGAAAGGGGAGACCCAGTACTTC. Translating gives CASSAKGETQYF.

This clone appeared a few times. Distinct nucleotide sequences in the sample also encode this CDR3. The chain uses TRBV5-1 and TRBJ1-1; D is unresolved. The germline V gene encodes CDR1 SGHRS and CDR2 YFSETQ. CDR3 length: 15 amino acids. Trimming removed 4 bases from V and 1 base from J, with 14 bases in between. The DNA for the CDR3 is TGCGCCAGCAGCCCTGTTTCGGTGGGGAACACTGAAGCTTTCTTT. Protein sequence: CASSPVSVGNTEAFF.

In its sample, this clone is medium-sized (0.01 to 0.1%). The CDR3 nucleotides read TGTGCCAGCAGTTCTCACCAGGGACTCATGAACACTGAAGCTTTCTTT. Its translation: CASSSHQGLMNTEAFF. The V call is TRBV27, the J call TRBJ1-1, with TRBD1 as a possible D gene (5 bases). The V and J ends lost 4 bases and 0 bases respectively, with 15 bases between them. The germline V gene encodes CDR1 MNHEY and CDR2 SMNVEV (reference sequence). This CDR3 spans 16 amino acids.

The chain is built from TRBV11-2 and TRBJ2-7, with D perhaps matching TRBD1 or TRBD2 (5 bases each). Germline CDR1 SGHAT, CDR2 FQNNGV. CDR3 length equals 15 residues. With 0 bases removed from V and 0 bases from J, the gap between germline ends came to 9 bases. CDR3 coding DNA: TGTGCCAGCAGCTTAGAGGGACGGCCCTCCTACGAGCAGTACGTC. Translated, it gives CASSLEGRPSYEQYV.

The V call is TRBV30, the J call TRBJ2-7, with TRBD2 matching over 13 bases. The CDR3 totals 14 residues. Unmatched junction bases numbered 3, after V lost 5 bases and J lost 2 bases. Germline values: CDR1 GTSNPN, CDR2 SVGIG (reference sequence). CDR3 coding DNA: TGTGCCTGGGCAACTAGCGGGGGGGCCTACGAGCAGTACTTC. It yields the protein CAWATSGGAYEQYF.